This TCR beta chain was profiled in a study of T cell repertoires in cytomegalovirus infection. The germline gives CDR1 WSHSY, CDR2 SAAADI. V dropped 8 bases and J dropped 3; count of bases not matched to a gene: 13. The CDR3 length is 17 residues. TCRdb passed the reads through MiXCR, listing each CDR3 protein once. The sample carries about 360,000 distinct CDR3 sequences, 15% to 20% recorded once. This clonotype was detected ten times or more. This sequence was found in a human donor in good health (CMV status not recorded). Some clones in this sample may be carry-over from other donors' samples. The chain joins TRBV10-2 to TRBJ2-3; TRBD2 matches at 11 bases. The sequenced material came from PBMCs. The chain's CDR3 is CASSRSSGGAGTDTQYF. CDR3 sequence (DNA): TGCGCCAGCTCCCGGAGTAGCGGGGGGGCCGGGACAGATACGCAGTATTTT.